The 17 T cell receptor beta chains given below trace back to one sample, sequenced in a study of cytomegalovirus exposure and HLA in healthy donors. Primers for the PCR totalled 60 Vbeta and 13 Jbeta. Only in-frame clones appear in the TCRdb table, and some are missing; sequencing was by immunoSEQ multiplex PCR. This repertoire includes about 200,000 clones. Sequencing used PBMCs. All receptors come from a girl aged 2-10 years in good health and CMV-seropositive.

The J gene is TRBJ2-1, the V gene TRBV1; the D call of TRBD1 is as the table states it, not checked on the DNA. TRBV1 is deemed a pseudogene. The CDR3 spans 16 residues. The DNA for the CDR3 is TGCACCAGCAGCGGCCTGGGACAGGGAGACTACAATGAGCAGTTCTTC. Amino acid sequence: CTSSGLGQGDYNEQFF.

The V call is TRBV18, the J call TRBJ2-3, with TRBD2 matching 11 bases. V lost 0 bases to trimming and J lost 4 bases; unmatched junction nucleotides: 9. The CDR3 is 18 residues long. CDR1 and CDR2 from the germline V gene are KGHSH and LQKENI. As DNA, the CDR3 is TGTGCCAGCTCACCACCGTCCACTAGCGGGAGAGGGGCAGATACGCAGTATTTT. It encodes CASSPPSTSGRGADTQYF.

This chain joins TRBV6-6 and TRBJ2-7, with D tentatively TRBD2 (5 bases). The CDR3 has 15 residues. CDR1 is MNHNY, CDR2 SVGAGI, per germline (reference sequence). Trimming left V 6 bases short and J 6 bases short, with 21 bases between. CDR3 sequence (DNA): TGTGCCAGCAGCAGCAGGACTCGTGGGCCCCTCGAGCAGTACTTC. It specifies CASSSRTRGPLEQYF.

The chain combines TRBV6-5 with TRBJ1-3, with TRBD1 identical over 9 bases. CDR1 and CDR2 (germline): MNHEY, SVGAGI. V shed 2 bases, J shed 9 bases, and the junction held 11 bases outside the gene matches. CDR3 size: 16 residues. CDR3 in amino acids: CASSYGTGRPLSTIYF. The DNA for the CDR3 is TGTGCCAGCAGTTACGGGACAGGGCGGCCGCTAAGCACCATATATTTT.

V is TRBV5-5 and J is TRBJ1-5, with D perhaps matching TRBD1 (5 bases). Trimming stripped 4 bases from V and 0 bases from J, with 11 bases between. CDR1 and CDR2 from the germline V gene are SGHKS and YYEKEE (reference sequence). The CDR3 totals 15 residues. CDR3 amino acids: CASSAGGNSNQPQHF. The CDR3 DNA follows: TGTGCCAGCAGCGCGGGGGGAAATAGCAATCAGCCCCAGCATTTT.

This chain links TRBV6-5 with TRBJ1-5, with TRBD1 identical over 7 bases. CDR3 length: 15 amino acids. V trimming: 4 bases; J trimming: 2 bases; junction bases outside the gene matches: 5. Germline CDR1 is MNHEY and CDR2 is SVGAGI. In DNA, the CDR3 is TGTGCCAGCAGTTCAACAGGGGTAGGCAATCAGCCCCAGCATTTT. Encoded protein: CASSSTGVGNQPQHF.

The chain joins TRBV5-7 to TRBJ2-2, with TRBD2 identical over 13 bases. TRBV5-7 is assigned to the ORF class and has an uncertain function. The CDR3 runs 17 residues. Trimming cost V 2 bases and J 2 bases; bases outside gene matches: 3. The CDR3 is CASSFGLAGENTGELFF. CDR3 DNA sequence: TGTGCCAGCAGCTTCGGACTAGCGGGAGAAAACACCGGGGAGCTGTTTTTT.

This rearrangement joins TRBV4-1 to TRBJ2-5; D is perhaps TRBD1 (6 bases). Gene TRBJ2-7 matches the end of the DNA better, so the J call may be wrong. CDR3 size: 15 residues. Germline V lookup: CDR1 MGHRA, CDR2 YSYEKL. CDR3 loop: CASSQVNRDPYEQYF. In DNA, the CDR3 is TGCGCCAGCAGCCAAGTAAACAGGGATCCCTACGAGCAGTACTTC.

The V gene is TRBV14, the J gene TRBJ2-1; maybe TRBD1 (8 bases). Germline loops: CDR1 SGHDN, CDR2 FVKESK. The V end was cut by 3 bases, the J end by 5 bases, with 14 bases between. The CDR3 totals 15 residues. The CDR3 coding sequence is TGTGCCAGCAGCCACGGACAGGGACTACACAATGAGCAGTTCTTC. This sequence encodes CASSHGQGLHNEQFF.

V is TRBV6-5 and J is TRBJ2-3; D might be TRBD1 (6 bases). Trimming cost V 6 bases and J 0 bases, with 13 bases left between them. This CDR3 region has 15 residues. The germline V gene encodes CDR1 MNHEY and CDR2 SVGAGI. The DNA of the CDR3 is TGTGCCAGCAGAAGTGGACAGATAAGCACAGATACGCAGTATTTT. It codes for CASRSGQISTDTQYF.

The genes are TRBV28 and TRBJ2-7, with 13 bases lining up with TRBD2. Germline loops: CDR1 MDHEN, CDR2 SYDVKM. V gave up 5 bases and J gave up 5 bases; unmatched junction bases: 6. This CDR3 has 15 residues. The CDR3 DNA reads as TGTGCCAGCAGTACGGGACTAGCGGGACGACACGAGCAGTACTTC. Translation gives CASSTGLAGRHEQYF.

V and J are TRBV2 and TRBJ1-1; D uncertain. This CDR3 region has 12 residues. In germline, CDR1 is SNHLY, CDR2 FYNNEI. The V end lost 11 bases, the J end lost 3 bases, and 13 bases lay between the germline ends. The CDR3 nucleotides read TGTGCCGGACGGCGGAGGGACACTGAAGCTTTCTTT. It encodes CAGRRRDTEAFF.

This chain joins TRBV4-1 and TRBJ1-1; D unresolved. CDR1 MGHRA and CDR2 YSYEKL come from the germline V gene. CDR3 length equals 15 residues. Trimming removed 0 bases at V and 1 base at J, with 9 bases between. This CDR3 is CASSQDSFQNTEAFF. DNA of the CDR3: TGCGCCAGCAGCCAAGATTCATTCCAGAACACTGAAGCTTTCTTT.

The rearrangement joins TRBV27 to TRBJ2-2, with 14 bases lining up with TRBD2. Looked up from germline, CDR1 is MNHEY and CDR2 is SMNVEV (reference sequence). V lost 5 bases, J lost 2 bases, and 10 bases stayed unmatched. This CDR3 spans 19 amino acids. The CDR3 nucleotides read TGTGCCAGCAGTCTACGACTAGCGGGAGGGCCTTCAAACACCGGGGAGCTGTTTTTT. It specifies CASSLRLAGGPSNTGELFF.

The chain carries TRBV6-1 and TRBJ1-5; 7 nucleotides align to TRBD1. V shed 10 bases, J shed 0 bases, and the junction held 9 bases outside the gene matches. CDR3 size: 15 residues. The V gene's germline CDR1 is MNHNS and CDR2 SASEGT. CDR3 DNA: TGTGCCACCCAAAGACAGGGAAATAGCAATCAGCCCCAGCATTTT. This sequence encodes CATQRQGNSNQPQHF.

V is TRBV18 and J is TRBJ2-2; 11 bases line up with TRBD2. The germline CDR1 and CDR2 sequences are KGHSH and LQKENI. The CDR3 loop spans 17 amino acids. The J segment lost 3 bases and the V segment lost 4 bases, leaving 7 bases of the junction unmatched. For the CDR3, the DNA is TGTGCCAGCTCACAGATTAGCGGGAGGGCCGACACCGGGGAGCTGTTTTTT. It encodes CASSQISGRADTGELFF.

CDR3: CASSRLAGVLDTQYF. CDR3 sequence (DNA): TGCGCCAGCAGCCGACTAGCGGGAGTATTAGATACGCAGTATTTT. This chain connects TRBV10-2 to TRBJ2-3, with 12 nucleotides matching TRBD2. V lost 6 bases to trimming and J lost 5 bases; unmatched junction nucleotides: 6. The CDR3 extends over 15 amino acids. Germline V CDR1 and CDR2: WSHSY, SAAADI.